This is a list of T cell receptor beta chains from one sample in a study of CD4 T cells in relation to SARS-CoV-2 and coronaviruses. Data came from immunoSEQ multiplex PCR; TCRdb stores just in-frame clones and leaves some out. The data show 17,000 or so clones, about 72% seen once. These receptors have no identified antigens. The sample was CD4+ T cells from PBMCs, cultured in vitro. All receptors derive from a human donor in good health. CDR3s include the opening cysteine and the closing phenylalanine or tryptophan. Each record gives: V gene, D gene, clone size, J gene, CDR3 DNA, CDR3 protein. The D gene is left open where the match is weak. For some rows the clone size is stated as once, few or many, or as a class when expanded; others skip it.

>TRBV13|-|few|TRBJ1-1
TGTGCCAGCAGCTTACAAGGGGGCACTGAAGCTTTCTTT
CASSLQGGTEAFF
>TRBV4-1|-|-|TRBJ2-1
TGCGCCAGCAGCCAACCTAGCTCTGCTGAGGACAATGAGCAGTTCTTC
CASSQPSSAEDNEQFF
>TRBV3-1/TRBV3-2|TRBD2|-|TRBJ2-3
TGTGCCAGCAGCCTGCGGTCTAGCGGGACAGATACGCAGTATTTT
CASSLRSSGTDTQYF
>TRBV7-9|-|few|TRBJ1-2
TGTGCCAGCAGCGAGAATAACTGGGCGGTTTTGGACGGCTACACCTTC
CASSENNWAVLDGYTF
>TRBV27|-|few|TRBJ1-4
TGTGCCAGCAGTCCCATCCCAACAACTAATGAAAAACTGTTTTTT
CASSPIPTTNEKLFF
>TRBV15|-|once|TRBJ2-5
TGTGCCACCAGCAGAGATCCTGGCTCTGAGACCCAGTACTTC
CATSRDPGSETQYF
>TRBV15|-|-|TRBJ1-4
TGTGCCACCAGCAGGGGGCAGGGGATTGGTGAAAAACTGTTTTTT
CATSRGQGIGEKLFF
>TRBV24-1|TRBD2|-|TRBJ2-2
TGTGCCACCAGTGATGTCGGGGGAGGGACGAACACCGGGGAGCTGTTTTTT
CATSDVGGGTNTGELFF
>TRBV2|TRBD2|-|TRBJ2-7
TGTGCCAGCGCAACCGGGACTAGCGGCTACGAGCAGTACTTC
CASATGTSGYEQYF
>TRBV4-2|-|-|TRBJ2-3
TGTGCCAGCAGCCAGACGACGACGGGGGACCAAAACACAGATACGCAGTATTTT
CASSQTTTGDQNTDTQYF
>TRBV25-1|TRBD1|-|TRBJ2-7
TGTGCCAGCACCCTCCCGACGGACAGGGACCACGAGCAGTACTTC
CASTLPTDRDHEQYF
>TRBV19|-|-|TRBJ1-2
TGTGCCAGTACGATAGGGCCACCGGACTATGGCTACACCTTC
CASTIGPPDYGYTF
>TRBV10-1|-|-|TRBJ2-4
TGCGCCAGCAGTGATGGGGGACTCGCCAAAAACATTCAGTACTTC
CASSDGGLAKNIQYF
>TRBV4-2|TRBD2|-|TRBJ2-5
TGTGCCAGCAGCCACCAACAACCGACTAGCGGGAGGGACGGAGAGACCCAGTACTTC
CASSHQQPTSGRDGETQYF
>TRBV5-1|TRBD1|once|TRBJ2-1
TGCGCCAGCAGCTTGCCGGGGACAGGGTTTTTAAATGAGCAGTTCTTC
CASSLPGTGFLNEQFF
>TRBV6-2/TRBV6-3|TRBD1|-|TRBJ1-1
TGTGCCAGCAGTTCTCCCAAGGACAGGGGGAACACTGAAGCTTTCTTT
CASSSPKDRGNTEAFF
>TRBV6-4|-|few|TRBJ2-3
TGTGCCAGCAGTGACTCTGCGGACACCTCAGCTACGCAGTATTTT
CASSDSADTSATQYF
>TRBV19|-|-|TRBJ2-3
TGTGCCAGTAGTATACTTGATACGCAGTATTTT
CASSILDTQYF